Listed below are T cell receptor beta chains from one sample, sequenced in a study of blood T cell repertoires in COVID-19. TCRdb's copy holds only in-frame clones and misses some; the assay was immunoSEQ multiplex PCR. The sample holds approximately 170,000 clones, under 90% seen once. Sequences were obtained from peripheral blood. These receptors were collected from a woman older than 75 with acute or convalescent COVID-19. Both conserved end residues are part of each CDR3. D genes are given only for firm matches. Size is stated for part of the rows, as once, few or many counts, or as a class when the clone is expanded.

NA	TRBV3-1/TRBV3-2	NA	TRBJ2-1	CASSQEGGAHLYNEQFF	TGTGCCAGCAGCCAAGAAGGAGGGGCCCATCTCTACAATGAGCAGTTCTTC
NA	TRBV6-5	NA	TRBJ2-3	CASRSSRRTDTQYF	TGTGCCAGCAGATCCAGCCGGAGAACAGATACGCAGTATTTT
NA	TRBV6-1	NA	TRBJ1-6	CASSARQRSSYNSPLHF	TGTGCCAGCAGTGCAAGACAGAGAAGCTCCTATAATTCACCCCTCCACTTT
NA	TRBV7-9	TRBD1	TRBJ1-4	CASSPGKGADREEKLFF	TGTGCCAGCAGCCCCGGGAAGGGGGCGGATCGGGAAGAAAAACTGTTTTTT
many	TRBV14	NA	TRBJ1-6	CASSQDALSSYNSPLHF	TGTGCCAGCAGCCAAGATGCTCTTAGCTCCTATAATTCACCCCTCCACTTT
once	TRBV15	TRBD1	TRBJ1-2	CATSRDRGQSYGYTF	TGTGCCACCAGCAGGGACAGGGGGCAAAGCTATGGCTACACCTTC
NA	TRBV6-5	NA	TRBJ1-2	CASRLSIRGGYGYTF	TGTGCCAGCAGACTATCTATCAGGGGCGGGTATGGCTACACCTTC
NA	TRBV19	NA	TRBJ2-3	CASRDSPTDTQYF	TGTGCCAGTAGGGACAGCCCCACAGATACGCAGTATTTT
NA	TRBV5-1	NA	TRBJ2-7	CASGGEFYEQYF	TGCGCCAGCGGCGGGGAATTCTACGAGCAGTACTTC
NA	TRBV14	NA	TRBJ1-2	CASSQDLNYGYTF	TGTGCCAGCAGCCAAGACCTAAACTATGGCTACACCTTC
NA	TRBV7-2	NA	TRBJ2-5	CASSPGLIQETQYF	TGTGCCAGCAGCCCAGGACTAATTCAAGAGACCCAGTACTTC
NA	TRBV4-2	TRBD2	TRBJ2-3	CASSQDTGAGASTDTQYF	TGTGCCAGCAGCCAAGATACGGGCGCGGGAGCTAGCACAGATACGCAGTATTTT
NA	TRBV5-1	TRBD1	TRBJ1-1	CASSIRQGRGEAFF	TGCGCCAGCAGCATAAGACAGGGCAGAGGGGAGGCTTTCTTT
NA	TRBV15	TRBD2	TRBJ2-7	CATSRGRSGRAFEQYF	TGTGCCACCAGCAGAGGGCGTAGCGGGAGGGCCTTCGAGCAGTACTTC
NA	TRBV29-1	NA	TRBJ1-2	CSVGQSNYGYTF	TGCAGCGTTGGACAAAGCAACTATGGCTACACCTTC
once	TRBV9	TRBD2	TRBJ2-7	CASSVDEGGEQYF	TGTGCCAGCAGCGTAGACGAGGGAGGGGAGCAGTACTTC
NA	TRBV28	NA	TRBJ2-4	CASRSPRVPKNIQYF	TGTGCCAGCAGGTCACCCAGGGTTCCCAAAAACATTCAGTACTTC
NA	TRBV5-6	NA	TRBJ2-5	CASSLELSYQETQYF	TGTGCCAGCAGCTTGGAACTCTCGTACCAAGAGACCCAGTACTTC
NA	TRBV10-3	NA	TRBJ2-1	CAITEGSSYNEQFF	TGTGCCATCACCGAAGGGAGCTCCTACAATGAGCAGTTCTTC
NA	TRBV28	TRBD2	TRBJ2-4	CASSLLGSGLAKNIQYF	TGTGCCAGCAGTTTATTAGGTAGCGGGTTAGCCAAAAACATTCAGTACTTC
NA	TRBV29-1	NA	TRBJ1-4	CSAIKQGRREKLFF	TGCAGCGCTATCAAACAGGGAAGGAGAGAAAAACTGTTTTTT
NA	TRBV11-2	NA	TRBJ1-3	CASSQMAGLSSGNTIYF	TGTGCCAGCAGCCAGATGGCGGGGCTTTCCTCTGGAAACACCATATATTTT
NA	TRBV5-6	NA	TRBJ2-7	CASSSTHYEQYF	TGTGCCAGCAGCTCGACACACTACGAGCAGTACTTC
NA	TRBV5-1	TRBD1	TRBJ1-2	CASTFTGGVNYGYTF	TGCGCCAGCACCTTTACAGGGGGCGTCAATTATGGCTACACCTTC
NA	TRBV7-9	NA	TRBJ1-3	CASSAGAGTTGNTIYF	TGTGCCAGCAGCGCAGGAGCCGGGACAACTGGAAACACCATATATTTT
NA	TRBV2	TRBD1	TRBJ1-2	CASSEMLILDRVYGYTF	TGTGCCAGCAGCGAAATGTTGATCTTGGACAGGGTCTATGGCTACACCTTC
NA	TRBV6-5	TRBD1	TRBJ2-1	CASSKPGQGPNEQFF	TGTGCCAGCAGCAAACCGGGACAGGGACCGAATGAGCAGTTCTTC